These 6 T cell receptor beta chains were all obtained from the same sample, sequenced in a study of PD-1 blockade in mismatch repair-deficient tumors. Using immunoSEQ multiplex PCR, the repertoire was profiled, and TCRdb retains in-frame clones only, with some absent. There are 40,000 to 60,000 clones in the sample; approximately 80% occur only once, and around 3.4% lies in the top ten. Sequencing used peripheral blood, obtained 4 weeks after starting pembrolizumab. The receptors derive from an adult with mismatch repair-deficient cancer.

The chain joins TRBV6-1 to TRBJ2-7; the D gene is possibly TRBD1 (6 bases). The V end was cut by 7 bases, the J end by 6 bases, with 19 bases between. Germline CDR1 reads MNHNS; CDR2 reads SASEGT. The CDR3 has 14 amino acids. The CDR3, as DNA: TGTGCCAGCAAGCAGCAACAGGGAGTTGGCGAGCAGTACTTC. Translation gives CASKQQQGVGEQYF.

V gene TRBV7-8 combines with J gene TRBJ1-3; D perhaps matches TRBD1 (6 bases). The CDR3 spans 16 residues. V lost 0 bases and J lost 4, with 13 bases in between. CDR1 SGHVS and CDR2 FQNEAQ come from the germline V gene. The CDR3 loop is CASSLASQGKGNTIYF. The CDR3 nucleotides are TGTGCCAGCAGCTTAGCGAGCCAGGGGAAGGGAAACACCATATATTTT.

V and J are TRBV9 and TRBJ2-7; D unclear. Germline V lookup: CDR1 SGDLS, CDR2 YYNGEE. Trimming left V 0 bases short and J 3 bases short, with 13 bases between. CDR3 length equals 15 residues. The CDR3 reads CASSVAQTPSYEQYF. CDR3 DNA: TGTGCCAGCAGCGTAGCCCAGACTCCTAGCTACGAGCAGTACTTC.

This clone occurred once. The V and J genes are TRBV5-6 and TRBJ2-7; 8 bases match TRBD2. The germline CDR1 and CDR2 sequences are SGHDT and YYEEEE. The CDR3 consists of 13 residues. With V trimmed by 1 base and J by 3 bases, 0 bases remained unmatched. The CDR3, as DNA: TGTGCCAGCAGCTTGCTAGCGGGCTACGAGCAGTACTTC. This gives the protein CASSLLAGYEQYF.

The rearrangement uses TRBV6-1 and TRBJ1-1, with a weak D call TRBD1 (5 bases). The V gene lost 5 bases and the J gene lost 2 bases, with 9 bases spanning the gap. Germline CDR1 is MNHNS and CDR2 is SASEGT. This CDR3 is 13 amino acids long. CDR3 sequence: CASSRQFNTEAFF. CDR3 sequence (DNA): TGTGCCAGCAGTAGACAGTTTAACACTGAAGCTTTCTTT.

The CDR3 DNA reads as TGTGCCAGTAGTTCCCGACTGGTAGGTGGGGCCAACGTCCTGACTTTC. Translated: CASSSRLVGGANVLTF. V usage is TRBV19 and J usage is TRBJ2-6; D is unclear. Germline V gives CDR1 LNHDA, CDR2 SQIVND (reference sequence). CDR3 length: 16 residues. Trimming left V 5 bases short and J 3 bases short, with 14 bases between.